The rows below give T cell receptor beta chains drawn from one sample of a study of T cell responses to AZD1222 COVID-19 vaccine. Method: immunoSEQ multiplex PCR; TCRdb's copy keeps in-frame clones and lacks some. The table lists fewer than 130,000 clones, less than 90% of them singletons. Sequenced here: peripheral blood, sampled on day 0 of AZD1222 vaccination. These receptors came from an adult in good health. Each CDR3 is given with its conserved first and last residue. Fields, in order: J gene, clone size, V gene, D gene, CDR3 protein, CDR3 DNA. D genes are given only for firm matches. Size values are once, few and many counts, or a class for expanded clones, and some rows have none.

j_gene: TRBJ2-3
abundance: NA
v_gene: TRBV24-1
d_gene: TRBD1
CDR3aa: CATSDPGTGQVADTQYF
CDR3nt: TGTGCCACCAGTGATCCGGGGACAGGACAAGTCGCAGATACGCAGTATTTT

j_gene: TRBJ2-7
abundance: NA
v_gene: TRBV19
d_gene: TRBD2
CDR3aa: CASSKGLRGDEQYF
CDR3nt: TGTGCCAGTAGTAAGGGACTCCGGGGGGACGAGCAGTACTTC

j_gene: TRBJ1-4
abundance: few
v_gene: TRBV5-1
d_gene: NA
CDR3aa: CASSPGERAREKLFF
CDR3nt: TGCGCCAGCAGCCCGGGTGAGAGGGCGAGAGAAAAACTGTTTTTT

j_gene: TRBJ2-1
abundance: once
v_gene: TRBV6-5
d_gene: NA
CDR3aa: CASSPRDLGSNEQFF
CDR3nt: TGTGCCAGCAGTCCCCGGGACCTCGGGAGCAATGAGCAGTTCTTC

j_gene: TRBJ2-5
abundance: few
v_gene: TRBV6-1
d_gene: TRBD2
CDR3aa: CASSELAGGQETQYF
CDR3nt: TGTGCCAGCAGTGAACTAGCGGGGGGGCAAGAGACCCAGTACTTC

j_gene: TRBJ1-1
abundance: once
v_gene: TRBV3-1/TRBV3-2
d_gene: NA
CDR3aa: CASSQRQSGPVGYAFF
CDR3nt: TGTGCCAGCAGCCAACGGCAGTCTGGGCCAGTCGGCTACGCTTTCTTT

j_gene: TRBJ1-5
abundance: NA
v_gene: TRBV29-1
d_gene: NA
CDR3aa: CSVAVGGGGQPQHF
CDR3nt: TGCAGCGTGGCCGTCGGAGGGGGAGGTCAGCCCCAGCATTTT

j_gene: TRBJ1-1
abundance: NA
v_gene: TRBV13
d_gene: NA
CDR3aa: CASSLRLGLNTEAFF
CDR3nt: TGTGCCAGCAGCTTACGCCTCGGATTGAACACTGAAGCTTTCTTT

j_gene: TRBJ1-6
abundance: NA
v_gene: TRBV5-1
d_gene: NA
CDR3aa: CASSLSSAGDGNSPLHF
CDR3nt: TGCGCCAGCAGCTTGAGTTCGGCAGGAGATGGCAATTCACCCCTCCACTTT

j_gene: TRBJ1-2
abundance: NA
v_gene: TRBV5-6
d_gene: TRBD1
CDR3aa: CASSLSTGVKGNYGYTF
CDR3nt: TGTGCCAGCAGCTTGAGCACAGGGGTGAAAGGGAACTATGGCTACACCTTC

j_gene: TRBJ2-1
abundance: NA
v_gene: TRBV4-1
d_gene: TRBD2
CDR3aa: CASSQEAGGRVYEQFF
CDR3nt: TGCGCCAGCAGCCAAGAAGCGGGAGGGCGGGTTTATGAGCAGTTCTTC

j_gene: TRBJ1-6
abundance: once
v_gene: TRBV5-1
d_gene: NA
CDR3aa: CASSLGDSNSPLHF
CDR3nt: TGCGCCAGCAGCTTGGGAGACTCAAATTCACCCCTCCACTTT

j_gene: TRBJ1-1
abundance: NA
v_gene: TRBV2
d_gene: NA
CDR3aa: CASSESRGMNTEAFF
CDR3nt: TGTGCCAGCAGTGAATCAAGGGGCATGAACACTGAAGCTTTCTTT

j_gene: TRBJ2-7
abundance: NA
v_gene: TRBV6-1
d_gene: NA
CDR3aa: CASSEGGGRVYEQYF
CDR3nt: TGTGCCAGCAGTGAAGGGGGGGGCCGGGTCTACGAGCAGTACTTC

j_gene: TRBJ1-1
abundance: NA
v_gene: TRBV29-1
d_gene: TRBD1
CDR3aa: CSVEVSNRGGTEAFF
CDR3nt: TGCAGCGTTGAAGTTTCTAACAGGGGGGGCACTGAAGCTTTCTTT

j_gene: TRBJ1-1
abundance: NA
v_gene: TRBV9
d_gene: NA
CDR3aa: CASSPPGRDMNTEAFF
CDR3nt: TGTGCCAGCAGCCCCCCGGGCAGGGACATGAACACTGAAGCTTTCTTT

j_gene: TRBJ2-7
abundance: NA
v_gene: TRBV30
d_gene: NA
CDR3aa: CACHGPYEQYF
CDR3nt: TGTGCCTGCCATGGACCCTACGAGCAGTACTTC

j_gene: TRBJ1-1
abundance: NA
v_gene: TRBV27
d_gene: NA
CDR3aa: CASSLRRGTEAFF
CDR3nt: TGTGCCAGCAGTTTAAGAAGGGGCACTGAAGCTTTCTTT

j_gene: TRBJ1-1
abundance: NA
v_gene: TRBV27
d_gene: NA
CDR3aa: CASSPSGPNTEAFF
CDR3nt: TGTGCCAGCAGTCCCTCGGGGCCGAACACTGAAGCTTTCTTT

j_gene: TRBJ1-3
abundance: NA
v_gene: TRBV6-5
d_gene: NA
CDR3aa: CASIAPGLSGNTIYF
CDR3nt: TGTGCCAGCATCGCGCCAGGGCTCTCTGGAAACACCATATATTTT

j_gene: TRBJ1-5
abundance: NA
v_gene: TRBV6-6
d_gene: NA
CDR3aa: CASSTGKHNSNQPQHF
CDR3nt: TGTGCCAGCAGTACAGGAAAACATAATAGCAATCAGCCCCAGCATTTT

j_gene: TRBJ2-7
abundance: NA
v_gene: TRBV5-1
d_gene: NA
CDR3aa: CASSPDSSYEQYF
CDR3nt: TGCGCCAGCAGCCCGGACAGCTCCTACGAGCAGTACTTC

j_gene: TRBJ1-2
abundance: once
v_gene: TRBV12-3/TRBV12-4
d_gene: TRBD1
CDR3aa: CASSSGQKHGYTF
CDR3nt: TGTGCCAGCAGTTCGGGACAGAAGCATGGCTACACCTTC

j_gene: TRBJ1-1
abundance: NA
v_gene: TRBV6-5
d_gene: NA
CDR3aa: CASSYSSQGYSEAFF
CDR3nt: TGTGCCAGCAGTTACTCGAGTCAGGGCTATTCTGAAGCTTTCTTT

j_gene: TRBJ2-1
abundance: NA
v_gene: TRBV5-1
d_gene: NA
CDR3aa: CASSSGSTGYSYNEQFF
CDR3nt: TGCGCCAGCAGCTCGGGTAGTACGGGGTACTCCTACAATGAGCAGTTCTTC

j_gene: TRBJ2-7
abundance: few
v_gene: TRBV12-3/TRBV12-4
d_gene: NA
CDR3aa: CASSFGTRYEQYF
CDR3nt: TGTGCCAGCAGTTTTGGCACTCGCTACGAGCAGTACTTC

j_gene: TRBJ1-1
abundance: NA
v_gene: TRBV27
d_gene: NA
CDR3aa: CASSFSWNTEAFF
CDR3nt: TGTGCCAGCAGTTTTTCGTGGAACACTGAAGCTTTCTTT

j_gene: TRBJ1-2
abundance: NA
v_gene: TRBV9
d_gene: NA
CDR3aa: CASSVDGISYGYTF
CDR3nt: TGTGCCAGCAGCGTAGATGGAATATCCTATGGCTACACCTTC

j_gene: TRBJ2-1
abundance: NA
v_gene: TRBV18
d_gene: NA
CDR3aa: CASSPLAGDHNEQFF
CDR3nt: TGTGCCAGCTCACCACTGGCAGGGGACCACAATGAGCAGTTCTTC

j_gene: TRBJ2-1
abundance: few
v_gene: TRBV7-2
d_gene: NA
CDR3aa: CASSPQPARLTRNEQFF
CDR3nt: TGTGCCAGCAGCCCACAACCCGCGAGGCTTACACGCAATGAGCAGTTCTTC

j_gene: TRBJ1-1
abundance: NA
v_gene: TRBV9
d_gene: NA
CDR3aa: CASSVEVGNTEAFF
CDR3nt: TGTGCCAGCAGCGTTGAGGTGGGGAACACTGAAGCTTTCTTT

j_gene: TRBJ1-5
abundance: NA
v_gene: TRBV6-1
d_gene: NA
CDR3aa: CASSDPPGTSLYSNQPQHF
CDR3nt: TGTGCCAGCAGTGACCCACCCGGGACATCGTTATATAGCAATCAGCCCCAGCATTTT

j_gene: TRBJ1-1
abundance: NA
v_gene: TRBV6-5
d_gene: NA
CDR3aa: CATRVAHTEAFF
CDR3nt: TGTGCCACCAGGGTGGCCCACACTGAAGCTTTCTTT

j_gene: TRBJ2-7
abundance: NA
v_gene: TRBV11-3
d_gene: NA
CDR3aa: CASSPSGREQYF
CDR3nt: TGTGCCAGCAGCCCCAGTGGTCGCGAGCAGTACTTC

j_gene: TRBJ1-2
abundance: NA
v_gene: TRBV20-1
d_gene: TRBD1
CDR3aa: CSASLNGGDREISNYGYTF
CDR3nt: TGCAGTGCTAGTCTCAATGGGGGGGACAGGGAGATCTCTAACTATGGCTACACCTTC

j_gene: TRBJ2-7
abundance: once
v_gene: TRBV6-5
d_gene: NA
CDR3aa: CASSYSGQSHYEQYF
CDR3nt: TGTGCCAGCAGTTACTCGGGTCAAAGCCACTACGAGCAGTACTTC

j_gene: TRBJ1-2
abundance: NA
v_gene: TRBV2
d_gene: TRBD1
CDR3aa: CASRGQGAIVGDYGYTF
CDR3nt: TGTGCCAGCAGAGGACAGGGGGCAATTGTGGGCGACTATGGCTACACCTTC

j_gene: TRBJ1-1
abundance: NA
v_gene: TRBV15
d_gene: NA
CDR3aa: CATSRDQQGTEAFF
CDR3nt: TGTGCCACCAGCAGAGATCAGCAGGGCACTGAAGCTTTCTTT

j_gene: TRBJ2-7
abundance: NA
v_gene: TRBV5-4
d_gene: NA
CDR3aa: CASSFGRVTYEQYF
CDR3nt: TGTGCCAGCAGCTTTGGTAGGGTAACCTACGAGCAGTACTTC

j_gene: TRBJ1-1
abundance: NA
v_gene: TRBV5-5
d_gene: NA
CDR3aa: CASSTTQGTEAFF
CDR3nt: TGTGCCAGCAGCACAACTCAGGGTACTGAAGCTTTCTTT

j_gene: TRBJ1-3
abundance: NA
v_gene: TRBV7-2
d_gene: NA
CDR3aa: CASSLALAAGNTIYF
CDR3nt: TGTGCCAGCAGCTTAGCGTTAGCGGCTGGAAACACCATATATTTT

j_gene: TRBJ2-3
abundance: NA
v_gene: TRBV2
d_gene: NA
CDR3aa: CASSYSTDTQYF
CDR3nt: TGTGCCAGCAGCTATAGCACAGATACGCAGTATTTT

j_gene: TRBJ1-2
abundance: NA
v_gene: TRBV29-1
d_gene: NA
CDR3aa: CSTAVAGSNYGYTF
CDR3nt: TGCAGCACTGCCGTGGCAGGGAGTAACTATGGCTACACCTTC

j_gene: TRBJ1-1
abundance: NA
v_gene: TRBV4-1
d_gene: NA
CDR3aa: CASSQATGFVTEAFF
CDR3nt: TGCGCCAGCAGCCAAGCTACTGGCTTCGTCACTGAAGCTTTCTTT

j_gene: TRBJ1-2
abundance: NA
v_gene: TRBV5-1
d_gene: TRBD1
CDR3aa: CASSLTGATGGYTF
CDR3nt: TGCGCCAGCAGCTTGACAGGGGCGACTGGGGGCTACACCTTC

j_gene: TRBJ2-7
abundance: NA
v_gene: TRBV3-1/TRBV3-2
d_gene: TRBD2
CDR3aa: CASSHLLAEQYF
CDR3nt: TGTGCCAGCAGCCACTTACTAGCGGAGCAGTACTTC

j_gene: TRBJ2-7
abundance: NA
v_gene: TRBV5-6
d_gene: TRBD1
CDR3aa: CASSFRGTGVYEQYF
CDR3nt: TGTGCCAGCAGCTTTCGAGGGACAGGGGTTTACGAGCAGTACTTC

j_gene: TRBJ1-2
abundance: NA
v_gene: TRBV27
d_gene: TRBD1
CDR3aa: CASGFRGRSYGYTF
CDR3nt: TGTGCCAGCGGATTCAGGGGGCGCAGCTATGGCTACACCTTC

j_gene: TRBJ1-3
abundance: once
v_gene: TRBV6-5
d_gene: NA
CDR3aa: CASRPPFSSGNTIYF
CDR3nt: TGTGCCAGCAGACCACCTTTTAGCTCTGGAAACACCATATATTTT

j_gene: TRBJ1-2
abundance: once
v_gene: TRBV4-1
d_gene: TRBD1
CDR3aa: CASSQDTGGGRSYTF
CDR3nt: TGCGCCAGCAGCCAAGATACAGGGGGCGGACGGAGCTACACCTTC

j_gene: TRBJ2-2
abundance: NA
v_gene: TRBV11-3
d_gene: NA
CDR3aa: CASDRTGNTGELFF
CDR3nt: TGTGCCAGCGATCGGACGGGGAACACCGGGGAGCTGTTTTTT

j_gene: TRBJ1-2
abundance: NA
v_gene: TRBV7-9
d_gene: NA
CDR3aa: CASSAVVGADYGYTF
CDR3nt: TGTGCCAGCAGCGCCGTCGTGGGGGCTGACTATGGCTACACCTTC

j_gene: TRBJ1-2
abundance: NA
v_gene: TRBV21-1
d_gene: NA
CDR3aa: CASSKAHRGLDGYTF
CDR3nt: TGTGCCAGCAGCAAAGCGCACAGGGGCCTGGATGGCTACACCTTC

j_gene: TRBJ1-1
abundance: NA
v_gene: TRBV10-3
d_gene: NA
CDR3aa: CAISEVVTVGTEAFF
CDR3nt: TGTGCCATCAGTGAAGTGGTCACGGTGGGAACTGAAGCTTTCTTT

j_gene: TRBJ2-1
abundance: NA
v_gene: TRBV6-6
d_gene: NA
CDR3aa: CASSRTGGVSYNEQFF
CDR3nt: TGTGCCAGCAGTCGAACAGGAGGAGTCTCCTACAATGAGCAGTTCTTC

j_gene: TRBJ2-1
abundance: NA
v_gene: TRBV6-5
d_gene: TRBD2
CDR3aa: CASRRLAGAAAEQFF
CDR3nt: TGTGCCAGCAGGCGACTAGCGGGAGCGGCGGCTGAGCAGTTCTTC

j_gene: TRBJ2-7
abundance: NA
v_gene: TRBV3-1/TRBV3-2
d_gene: NA
CDR3aa: CASSPPEDYEQYF
CDR3nt: TGTGCCAGCAGCCCCCCTGAGGACTACGAGCAGTACTTC

j_gene: TRBJ1-1
abundance: NA
v_gene: TRBV6-5
d_gene: NA
CDR3aa: CASSREVGTEAFF
CDR3nt: TGTGCCAGCAGTAGGGAGGTTGGGACTGAAGCTTTCTTT

j_gene: TRBJ1-2
abundance: NA
v_gene: TRBV15
d_gene: NA
CDR3aa: CATSRDRGSPTLGYTF
CDR3nt: TGTGCCACCAGCAGAGATAGGGGCAGCCCAACGTTGGGCTACACCTTC